The TCR beta chain under discussion was sequenced for a study of blood T cells in healthy people across ages. V lost 0 bases to trimming and J lost 2 bases, with 11 bases between them. Germline CDR1 reads SEHNR; CDR2 reads FQNEAQ (reference sequence). The CDR3 extends over 15 amino acids. The study's findings and limits: More naive CD4+ cells and higher diversity marked long-lived donors relative to aged donors.

Regarding this clonotype: Its antigen remains unknown.

Next came a second PCR, run for 7 to 11 cycles, which used a sample-barcoded 5' primer along with a J-beta primer mix. TCRdb fed the 5' RACE reads into MiXCR, producing one record per CDR3 protein. The table records approximately 780,000 distinct CDR3 sequences, 25% to 30% of them present only once. Separately, the same data were catalogued under a study of T cells of mothers and their children.

The sample taken for sequencing was blood. The TCR comes from a boy younger than 18 in good health. J is TRBJ2-7 and V is TRBV7-9; D uncertain. Here the CDR3 reads CASSLASGDTYEQYF. CDR3 nucleotide sequence: TGTGCCAGCAGCTTAGCGTCTGGGGATACCTACGAGCAGTACTTC.